Listed below are T cell receptor beta chains from one sample, sequenced in a study of T cell repertoires in cytomegalovirus infection. TCRdb analysed the reads with MiXCR anew, one entry per CDR3 protein. Of 510,000 or so distinct CDR3 sequences in the sample, about 26% are singletons; the top ten hold about 13%. What was sequenced was PBMCs. The receptor source for this set is a human donor in good health (CMV status not recorded). Some clones in this sample may be carry-over from other donors' samples. Each CDR3 is given with its conserved first and last residue. D genes are given only for firm matches. Clone size is shown for a subset of rows, as once, few, many or a class of expanded clone.

size: NA; D: TRBD2; V: TRBV7-9; J: TRBJ2-1; CDR3: CASSDKGLAGGSNEQFF; DNA: TGTGCCAGCAGCGATAAGGGACTAGCGGGAGGGTCCAATGAGCAGTTCTTC
size: NA; D: TRBD2; V: TRBV19; J: TRBJ2-1; CDR3: CASSNRGLGTNNEQFF; DNA: TGTGCCAGTAGTAACCGCGGACTAGGTACGAACAATGAGCAGTTCTTC
size: few; D: TRBD1; V: TRBV6-1; J: TRBJ2-5; CDR3: CASSGTGGLVAETQYF; DNA: TGTGCCAGCAGTGGGACAGGGGGCCTCGTGGCAGAGACCCAGTACTTC
size: few; D: NA; V: TRBV7-2; J: TRBJ1-1; CDR3: CASSLGPIMNTEAFF; DNA: TGTGCCAGCAGCTTAGGCCCGATAATGAACACTGAAGCTTTCTTT
size: NA; D: NA; V: TRBV10-2; J: TRBJ2-1; CDR3: CASSESTGSSYNEQFF; DNA: TGCGCCAGCAGTGAGTCGACCGGCTCCTCCTACAATGAGCAGTTCTTC
size: NA; D: TRBD1; V: TRBV27; J: TRBJ1-5; CDR3: CASRQGASNQPQHF; DNA: TGTGCCAGCAGACAGGGGGCGAGCAATCAGCCCCAGCATTTT
size: NA; D: NA; V: TRBV23-1; J: TRBJ2-1; CDR3: CASTLRREDSYNEQFF; DNA: TGCGCCAGCACCCTCCGGAGGGAGGACTCCTACAATGAGCAGTTCTTC
size: NA; D: NA; V: TRBV28; J: TRBJ2-5; CDR3: CASSLPGAARPQYF; DNA: TGTGCCTCCAGTTTACCCGGGGCAGCCCGCCCCCAGTACTTC
size: few; D: NA; V: TRBV12-3/TRBV12-4; J: TRBJ2-3; CDR3: CASGILKGFLGSHTQYF; DNA: TGTGCCAGCGGAATTCTGAAGGGGTTCCTAGGAAGTCATACGCAGTATTTT
size: NA; D: NA; V: TRBV30; J: TRBJ2-7; CDR3: CAWDTGVSSYEQYF; DNA: TGTGCCTGGGACACGGGGGTCAGCTCCTACGAGCAGTACTTC
size: many; D: TRBD1; V: TRBV11-3; J: TRBJ2-1; CDR3: CASRPPGQGTYNEQFF; DNA: TGTGCCAGCAGGCCCCCGGGACAGGGTACCTACAATGAGCAGTTCTTC
size: few; D: TRBD1; V: TRBV19; J: TRBJ1-4; CDR3: CASSIGAGTGGKLFF; DNA: TGTGCCAGTAGTATTGGGGCCGGGACAGGGGGAAAACTGTTTTTT
size: few; D: TRBD2; V: TRBV9; J: TRBJ2-1; CDR3: CASSVGLAGLNEQFF; DNA: TGTGCCAGCAGCGTCGGACTAGCGGGATTGAATGAGCAGTTCTTC
size: NA; D: NA; V: TRBV2; J: TRBJ2-3; CDR3: CASSAVIRTDTQYF; DNA: TGTGCCAGCAGTGCGGTCATTAGGACAGATACGCAGTATTTT
size: NA; D: NA; V: TRBV27; J: TRBJ2-3; CDR3: CASSLREPQYF; DNA: TGTGCCAGCAGTCTACGGGAGCCGCAGTATTTT
size: many; D: NA; V: TRBV7-2; J: TRBJ1-6; CDR3: CASSLWTNNSPLHF; DNA: TGTGCCAGCAGCCTATGGACTAATAATTCACCCCTCCACTTT
size: NA; D: TRBD1; V: TRBV20-1; J: TRBJ2-1; CDR3: CSSGGVKGAYNEQFF; DNA: TGCAGTTCTGGTGGAGTGAAGGGGGCTTACAATGAGCAGTTCTTC
size: few; D: NA; V: TRBV2; J: TRBJ1-2; CDR3: CASTQEEGPYGYTF; DNA: TGTGCCAGCACCCAAGAGGAAGGGCCCTATGGCTACACCTTC
size: many; D: NA; V: TRBV7-8; J: TRBJ1-4; CDR3: CASSRRTGVTNEKLFF; DNA: TGTGCCAGCAGCAGAAGGACGGGGGTGACTAATGAAAAACTGTTTTTT
size: NA; D: NA; V: TRBV11-3; J: TRBJ2-5; CDR3: CASGFEETQYF; DNA: TGTGCCAGCGGATTCGAAGAGACCCAGTACTTC
size: NA; D: NA; V: TRBV7-2; J: TRBJ2-6; CDR3: CASSLTGRASGANVLTF; DNA: TGTGCCAGCAGCTTGACGGGTCGGGCCTCCGGGGCCAACGTCCTGACTTTC
size: many; D: NA; V: TRBV7-9; J: TRBJ1-5; CDR3: CASSLSSDNQPQHF; DNA: TGTGCCAGCAGCTTAAGCAGCGACAATCAGCCCCAGCATTTT
size: NA; D: TRBD1; V: TRBV28; J: TRBJ2-1; CDR3: CASSSTRTGSSRSYNEQFF; DNA: TGTGCCAGCAGCTCCACGAGGACAGGGTCGAGTCGCTCCTACAATGAGCAGTTCTTC
size: many; D: TRBD2; V: TRBV7-8; J: TRBJ2-3; CDR3: CASKPLAGGPPF; DNA: TGTGCCAGCAAGCCCTTAGCGGGAGGGCCCCCTTTT
size: NA; D: TRBD1; V: TRBV5-1; J: TRBJ1-1; CDR3: CASSLATGRNTEAFF; DNA: TGCGCCAGCAGCTTGGCGACAGGGAGGAACACTGAAGCTTTCTTT
size: NA; D: NA; V: TRBV19; J: TRBJ1-5; CDR3: CASSIRMHQPQHF; DNA: TGTGCCAGTAGTATACGGATGCATCAGCCCCAGCATTTT
size: NA; D: NA; V: TRBV7-8; J: TRBJ1-6; CDR3: CASTPGNGRSYNSPLHF; DNA: TGTGCCAGCACCCCTGGGAACGGACGCTCCTATAATTCACCCCTCCACTTT
size: NA; D: TRBD2; V: TRBV12-5; J: TRBJ2-1; CDR3: CTSAPGTSEQFF; DNA: TGTACTAGTGCGCCCGGGACTAGCGAGCAGTTCTTC